This T cell receptor (beta chain) emerged from a study of blood T cell repertoires in COVID-19. Looking at the study overall: Samples taken during acute and convalescent COVID-19 were collected in the United States, Italy and Spain.

The protocol was immunoSEQ multiplex PCR, while the TCRdb copy is restricted to in-frame clones and leaves out a portion. Of some 120,000 clones listed, over 70% are singletons. The trim removed 2 bases at V and 0 bases at J, leaving 6 bases unmatched. The germline V gene encodes CDR1 LGHDT and CDR2 YNNKEL (reference sequence). The CDR3 loop spans 18 amino acids. The sequenced material came from peripheral blood. V gene TRBV3-1 (or the pseudogene TRBV3-2) combines with J gene TRBJ2-3, with 12 bases that match TRBD2. This TCR came from a woman in her forties or fifties with acute or convalescent COVID-19. The CDR3 DNA is TGTGCCAGCAGCCAACGGACTAGCGGGGCCCCTAGCACAGATACGCAGTATTTT. This translates into CASSQRTSGAPSTDTQYF.